The entry below describes one T cell receptor beta chain. Its antigen is unknown. Other DNA sequences from this sample encode an identical CDR3 as well. CDR1 and CDR2 (germline): SEHNR, FQNEAQ (reference sequence). The CDR3 is 12 residues long. The V and J ends lost 1 base and 2 bases respectively, with 3 bases between them. Both about-4-week and about-12-week second-dose recipients were combined. The data were obtained in a study of T cell responses to AZD1222 COVID-19 vaccine. Study findings and constraints: Mostly white British, mostly female donors; authors suggested clonal diversity may be underestimated.

Assay used: immunoSEQ multiplex PCR; TCRdb lists only in-frame clones, some missing. Of around 99,000 clones detected, just over 90% appear once; the ten largest clones hold about 6.6%. This chain links TRBV7-9 with TRBJ2-7; unclear D gene. This sample comprised peripheral blood, obtained 28 days after the second AZD1222 dose. The receptor was derived from an adult who received the AZD1222 COVID-19 vaccine. The CDR3: CASSLGAYEQYF. Written as DNA, the CDR3 is TGTGCCAGCAGCTTAGGAGCCTACGAGCAGTACTTC.